This TCR beta chain originates from a study of T cell clonality in common variable immunodeficiency. Libraries were prepared by immunoSEQ multiplex PCR; TCRdb keeps only in-frame clonotypes and omits some of them. The record shows roughly 55,000 clones for this sample, with no singletons present. This clone was observed at least ten times. Its antigen is as yet unknown. Read sequence stops 3 residues before the CDR3 end, and the germline J gene provides the missing end. Looked up from germline, CDR1 is KGHSH and CDR2 is LQKENI. The CDR3 runs 14 residues. V shed 1 base and J shed 8 bases, with 12 bases lying between them. Whole-study results and caveats: The cause of increased CVID clonality remains unclear without subpopulation sequencing. Reportedly, TCR beta sequences from common variable immunodeficiency showed fewer deletions and N-nucleotide insertions.

The chain links TRBV18 to TRBJ1-5; no definite D call. The TCR originated in a person between 18 and 75 years old in good health. The material sequenced was peripheral blood mononuclear cells. Incomplete CDR3 DNA: TGTGCCAGCTCACCACGAGGAGGGCTCGAGCCC. It codes for CASSPRGGLEP. The entire CDR3 sequence reads CASSPRGGLEPQHF.